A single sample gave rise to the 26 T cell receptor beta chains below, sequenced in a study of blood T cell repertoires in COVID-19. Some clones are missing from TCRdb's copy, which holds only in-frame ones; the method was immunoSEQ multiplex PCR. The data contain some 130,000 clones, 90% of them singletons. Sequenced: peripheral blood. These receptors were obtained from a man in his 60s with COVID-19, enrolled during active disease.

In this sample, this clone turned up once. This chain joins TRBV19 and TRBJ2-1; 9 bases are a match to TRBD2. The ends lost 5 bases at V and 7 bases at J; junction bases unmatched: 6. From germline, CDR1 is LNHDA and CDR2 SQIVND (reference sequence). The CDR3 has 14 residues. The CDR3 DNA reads TGTGCCAGTAGTCTACTTAGCGGGAGTAATGAGCAGTTCTTC. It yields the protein CASSLLSGSNEQFF.

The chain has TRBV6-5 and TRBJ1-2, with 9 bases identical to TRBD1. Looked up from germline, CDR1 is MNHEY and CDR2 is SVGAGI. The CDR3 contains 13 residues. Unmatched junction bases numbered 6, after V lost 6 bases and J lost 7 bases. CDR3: CASRSQGAGGYTF. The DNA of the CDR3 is TGTGCCAGCAGATCACAGGGGGCGGGTGGCTACACCTTC.

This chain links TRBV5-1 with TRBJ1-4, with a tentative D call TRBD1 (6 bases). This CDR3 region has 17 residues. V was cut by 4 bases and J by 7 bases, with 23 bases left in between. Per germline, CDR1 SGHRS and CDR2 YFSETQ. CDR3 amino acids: CASSPPPVTGHPEKLFF. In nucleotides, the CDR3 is TGCGCCAGCAGCCCTCCCCCGGTAACAGGGCACCCTGAAAAACTGTTTTTT.

CDR3 DNA: TGTGCCAGCAGCCAAGAATTTCCCGGGGAGGCCTACAATGAGCAGTTCTTC. Its protein is CASSQEFPGEAYNEQFF. The genes are TRBV4-2 and TRBJ2-1; D is perhaps TRBD2 (6 bases). Trimming took 0 bases from V and 2 from J, leaving 14 bases between them. The CDR3 sequence is 17 residues long. Germline-derived CDR1 and CDR2 are LGHNA and YNFKEQ.

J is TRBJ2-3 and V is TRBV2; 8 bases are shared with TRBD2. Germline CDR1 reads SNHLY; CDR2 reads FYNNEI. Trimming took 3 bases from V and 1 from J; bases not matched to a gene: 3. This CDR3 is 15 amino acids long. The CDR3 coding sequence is TGTGCCAGCAGTGATTCGCGGGAGGGCACAGATACGCAGTATTTT. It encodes CASSDSREGTDTQYF. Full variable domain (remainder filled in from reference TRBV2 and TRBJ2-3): EPEVTQTPSHQVTQMGQEVILRCVPISNHLYFYWYRQILGQKVEFLVSFYNNEISEKSEIFDDQFSVERPDGSNFTLKIRSTKLEDSAMYFCASSDSREGTDTQYFGPGTRLTVL.

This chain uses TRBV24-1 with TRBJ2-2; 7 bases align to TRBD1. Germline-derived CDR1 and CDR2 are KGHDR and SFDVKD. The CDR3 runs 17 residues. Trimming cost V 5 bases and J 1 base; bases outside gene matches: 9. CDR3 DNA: TGTGCCACCAGTGCCCCCCAGGGGGTGAAGAACACCGGGGAGCTGTTTTTT. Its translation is CATSAPQGVKNTGELFF.

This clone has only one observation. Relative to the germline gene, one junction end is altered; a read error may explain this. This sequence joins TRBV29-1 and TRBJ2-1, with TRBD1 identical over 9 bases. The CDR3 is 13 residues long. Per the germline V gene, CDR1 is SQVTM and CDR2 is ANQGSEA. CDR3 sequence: CSVSGQGYTEQFF. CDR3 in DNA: TGCAGCGTATCGGGACAGGGATACACTGAGCAGTTCTTC.

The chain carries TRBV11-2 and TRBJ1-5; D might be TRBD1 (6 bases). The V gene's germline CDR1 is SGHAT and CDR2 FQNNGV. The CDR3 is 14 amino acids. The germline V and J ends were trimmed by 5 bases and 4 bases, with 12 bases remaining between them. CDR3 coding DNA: TGTGCCAGCAGCCCCGACAGGAATAATCAGCCCCAGCATTTT. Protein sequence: CASSPDRNNQPQHF.

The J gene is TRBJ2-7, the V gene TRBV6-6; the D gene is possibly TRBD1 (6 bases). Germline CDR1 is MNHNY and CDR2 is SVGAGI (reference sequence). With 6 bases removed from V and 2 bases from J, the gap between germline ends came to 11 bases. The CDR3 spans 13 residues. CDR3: CASRSGTTYEQYF. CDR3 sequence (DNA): TGTGCCAGCAGATCCGGGACAACCTACGAGCAGTACTTC.

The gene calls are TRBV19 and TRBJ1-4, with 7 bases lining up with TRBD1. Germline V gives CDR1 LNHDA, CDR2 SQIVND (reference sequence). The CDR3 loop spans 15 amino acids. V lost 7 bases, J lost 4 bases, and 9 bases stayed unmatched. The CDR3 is CASTPRQGVNEKLFF. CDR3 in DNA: TGTGCCAGTACCCCCCGACAGGGTGTTAATGAAAAACTGTTTTTT.

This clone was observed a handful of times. The CDR3 loop reads CASSEDRELYEQYF. Here the CDR3 DNA reads TGTGCCAGCAGTGAGGACAGGGAACTCTACGAGCAGTACTTC. This rearrangement joins TRBV6-1 to TRBJ2-7, with 8 bases that match TRBD1. The germline V gene encodes CDR1 MNHNS and CDR2 SASEGT. V lost 3 bases and J lost 3; bases outside the gene matches: 4. The CDR3 is made up of 14 amino acids.

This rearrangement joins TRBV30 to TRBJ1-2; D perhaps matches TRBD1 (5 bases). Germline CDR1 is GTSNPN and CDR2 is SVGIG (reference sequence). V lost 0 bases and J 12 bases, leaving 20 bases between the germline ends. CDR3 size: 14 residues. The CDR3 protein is CAWSVDLGSQGHTF. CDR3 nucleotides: TGTGCCTGGAGTGTGGATTTGGGATCCCAGGGTCACACCTTC.

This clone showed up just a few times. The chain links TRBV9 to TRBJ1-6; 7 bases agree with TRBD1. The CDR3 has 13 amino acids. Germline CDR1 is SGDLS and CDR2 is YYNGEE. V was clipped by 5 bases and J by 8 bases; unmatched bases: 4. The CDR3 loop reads CASSRDSYSPLHF. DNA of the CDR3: TGTGCCAGCAGTCGGGACAGCTATTCACCCCTCCACTTT.

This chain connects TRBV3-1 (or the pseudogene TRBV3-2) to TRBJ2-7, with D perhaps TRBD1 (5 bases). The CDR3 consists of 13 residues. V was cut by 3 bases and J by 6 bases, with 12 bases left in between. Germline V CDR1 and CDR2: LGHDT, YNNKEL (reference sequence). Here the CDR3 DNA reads TGTGCCAGCAGCCAGCAGGGTGTGTCCGAGCAGTACTTC. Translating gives CASSQQGVSEQYF.

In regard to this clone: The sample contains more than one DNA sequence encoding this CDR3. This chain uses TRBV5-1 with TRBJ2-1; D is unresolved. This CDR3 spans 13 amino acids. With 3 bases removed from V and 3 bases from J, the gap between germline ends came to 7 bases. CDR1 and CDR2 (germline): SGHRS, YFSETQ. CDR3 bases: TGCGCCAGCAGCTCAGACATCTACAATGAGCAGTTCTTC. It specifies CASSSDIYNEQFF. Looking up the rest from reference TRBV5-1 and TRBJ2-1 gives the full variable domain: KAGVTQTPRYLIKTRGQQVTLSCSPISGHRSVSWYQQTPGQGLQFLFEYFSETQRNKGNFPGRFSGRQFSNSRSEMNVSTLELGDSALYLCASSSDIYNEQFFGPGTRLTVL.

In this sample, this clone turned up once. The CDR3 loop is CASGLAGLNEQYF. In DNA, the CDR3 is TGTGCCAGCGGGCTAGCGGGATTGAACGAGCAGTACTTC. J is TRBJ2-7 and V is TRBV6-5; 9 nucleotides agree with TRBD2. Germline V CDR1 and CDR2: MNHEY, SVGAGI. This CDR3 region has 13 residues. Trimming took 8 bases from V and 5 from J; bases not matched to a gene: 7.

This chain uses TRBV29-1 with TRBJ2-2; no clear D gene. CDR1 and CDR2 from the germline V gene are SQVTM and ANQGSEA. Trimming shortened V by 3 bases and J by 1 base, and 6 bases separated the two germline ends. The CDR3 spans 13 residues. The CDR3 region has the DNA TGCAGCGTTGAGATAGAGAACACCGGGGAGCTGTTTTTT. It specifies CSVEIENTGELFF.

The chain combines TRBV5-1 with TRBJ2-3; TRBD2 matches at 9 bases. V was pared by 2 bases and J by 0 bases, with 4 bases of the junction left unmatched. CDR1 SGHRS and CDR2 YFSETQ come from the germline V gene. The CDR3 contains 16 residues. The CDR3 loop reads CASSFSGGASTDTQYF. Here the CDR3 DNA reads TGCGCCAGCAGCTTTAGCGGGGGAGCTAGCACAGATACGCAGTATTTT.

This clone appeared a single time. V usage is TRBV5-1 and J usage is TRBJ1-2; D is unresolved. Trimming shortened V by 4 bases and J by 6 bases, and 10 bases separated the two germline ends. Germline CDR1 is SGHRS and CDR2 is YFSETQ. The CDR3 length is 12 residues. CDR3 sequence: CASSLDTDGYTF. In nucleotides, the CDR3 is TGCGCCAGCAGCCTTGACACCGATGGCTACACCTTC.

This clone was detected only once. CDR3 bases: TGTGCCAGCAGGTCCCTAGGGAGCCTCGACACAGATACGCAGTATTTT. Amino acid sequence: CASRSLGSLDTDTQYF. The V call is TRBV3-1 (or the pseudogene TRBV3-2), the J call TRBJ2-3, with D perhaps matching TRBD2 (5 bases). The germline CDR1 and CDR2 sequences are LGHDT and YNNKEL (reference sequence). The ends were cut back, 6 bases at V and 2 bases at J, with 18 bases in the middle. The CDR3 loop spans 16 amino acids.

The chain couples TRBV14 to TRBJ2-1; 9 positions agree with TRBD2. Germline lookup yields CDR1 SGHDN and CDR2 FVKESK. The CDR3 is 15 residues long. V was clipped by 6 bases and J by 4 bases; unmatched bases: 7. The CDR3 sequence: CASRATGLAYNEQFF. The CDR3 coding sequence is TGTGCCAGCAGGGCGACGGGACTAGCTTACAATGAGCAGTTCTTC.

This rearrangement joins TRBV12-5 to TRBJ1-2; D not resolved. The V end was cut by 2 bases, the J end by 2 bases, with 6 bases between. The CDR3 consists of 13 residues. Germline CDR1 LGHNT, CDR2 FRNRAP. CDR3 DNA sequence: TGTGCTAGTGGTTTGAACAGAAACTATGGCTACACCTTC. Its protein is CASGLNRNYGYTF. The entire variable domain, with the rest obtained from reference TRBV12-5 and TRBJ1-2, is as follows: DARVTQTPRHKVTEMGQEVTMRCQPILGHNTVFWYRQTMMQGLELLAYFRNRAPLDDSGMPKDRFSAEMPDATLATLKIQPSEPRDSAVYFCASGLNRNYGYTFGSGTRLTVV.

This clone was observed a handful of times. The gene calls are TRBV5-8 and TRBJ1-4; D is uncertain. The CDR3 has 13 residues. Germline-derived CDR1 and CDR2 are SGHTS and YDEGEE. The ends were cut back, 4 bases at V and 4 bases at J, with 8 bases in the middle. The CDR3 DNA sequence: TGTGCCAGCAGCCCCGGTCTTAATGAAAAACTGTTTTTT. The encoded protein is CASSPGLNEKLFF. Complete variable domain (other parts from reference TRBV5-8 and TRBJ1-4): EAGVTQSPTHLIKTRGQQATLRCSPISGHTSVYWYQQALGLGLQFLLWYDEGEERNRGNFPPRFSGRQFPNYSSELNVNALELEDSALYLCASSPGLNEKLFFGSGTQLSVL.

CDR3 in DNA: TGTGCCAGTACCGAAACCCTTGACAAGGACACCTACAATGAGCAGTTCTTC. Translating it yields CASTETLDKDTYNEQFF. This chain links TRBV19 with TRBJ2-1, with D perhaps matching TRBD1 (5 bases). CDR1 LNHDA and CDR2 SQIVND come from the germline V gene (reference sequence). The V gene lost 7 bases and the J gene lost 2 bases, with 21 bases spanning the gap. The CDR3 is made up of 17 amino acids.

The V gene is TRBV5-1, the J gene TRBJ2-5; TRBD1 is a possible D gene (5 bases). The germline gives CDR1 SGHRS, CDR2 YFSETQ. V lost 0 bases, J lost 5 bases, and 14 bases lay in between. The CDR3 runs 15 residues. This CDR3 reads CASSLGTRPEETQYF. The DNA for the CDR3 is TGCGCCAGCAGCTTGGGGACAAGGCCGGAGGAGACCCAGTACTTC.

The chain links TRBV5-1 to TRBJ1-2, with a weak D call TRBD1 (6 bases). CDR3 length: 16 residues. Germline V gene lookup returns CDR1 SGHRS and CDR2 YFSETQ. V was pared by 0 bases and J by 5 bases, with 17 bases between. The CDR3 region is CASSLAAGGKEYGYTF. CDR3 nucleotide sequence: TGCGCCAGCAGCTTGGCCGCGGGGGGCAAGGAATATGGCTACACCTTC.